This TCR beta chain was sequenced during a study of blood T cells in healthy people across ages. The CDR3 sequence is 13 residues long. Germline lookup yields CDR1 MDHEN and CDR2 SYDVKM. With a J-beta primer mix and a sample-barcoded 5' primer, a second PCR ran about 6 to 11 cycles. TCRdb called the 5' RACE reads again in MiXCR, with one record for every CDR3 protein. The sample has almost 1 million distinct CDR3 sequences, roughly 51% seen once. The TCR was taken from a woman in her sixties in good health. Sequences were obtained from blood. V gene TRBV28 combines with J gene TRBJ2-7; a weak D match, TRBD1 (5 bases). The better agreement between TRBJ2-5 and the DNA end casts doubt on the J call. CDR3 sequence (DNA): TGTGCCAGCAGTTTTCAGGGTGTGGGGACCCAGTACTTC. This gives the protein CASSFQGVGTQYF.